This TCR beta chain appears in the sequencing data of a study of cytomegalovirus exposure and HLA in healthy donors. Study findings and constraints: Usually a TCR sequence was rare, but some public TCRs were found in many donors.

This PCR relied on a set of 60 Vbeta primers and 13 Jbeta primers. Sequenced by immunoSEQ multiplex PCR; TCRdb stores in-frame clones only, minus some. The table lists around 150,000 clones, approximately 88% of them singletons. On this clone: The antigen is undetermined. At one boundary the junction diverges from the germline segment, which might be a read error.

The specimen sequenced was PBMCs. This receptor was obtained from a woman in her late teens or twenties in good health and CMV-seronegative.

CDR3 region: CASIERGFLGQTNTEAFF. The CDR3 DNA follows: TGTGCCAGCATTGAAAGGGGGTTCTTGGGGCAGACGAACACTGAAGCTTTCTTT. The rearrangement uses TRBV6-1 and TRBJ1-1; D might be TRBD1 (6 bases). The germline V gene encodes CDR1 MNHNS and CDR2 SASEGT. There are 18 residues in the CDR3.